There are many counts of the clone carrying this TCR beta chain. What it binds is not known. Compared with germline, one end of the junction differs, possibly owing to a read error. TCRdb called the reads again in MiXCR, with one record for every CDR3 protein. The sample records about 920,000 distinct CDR3 sequences, around 31% being singletons. This CDR3 is 15 amino acids long. The data belong to a study of T cell repertoires in cytomegalovirus infection. V is TRBV12-3 or TRBV12-4 and J is TRBJ2-1; 9 bases fit TRBD1. The specimen was cultured CD8+ T cells from PBMCs, collected from culture after CMV antigen stimulation. The source is a human donor in good health (CMV status not recorded). Some clones in this sample may be carry-over from other donors' samples. Here the CDR3 reads CASSLGTGSRNEQFF. The CDR3 DNA reads as TGTGCCAGCAGCTTAGGGACAGGGAGTCGGAATGAGCAGTTCTTC.